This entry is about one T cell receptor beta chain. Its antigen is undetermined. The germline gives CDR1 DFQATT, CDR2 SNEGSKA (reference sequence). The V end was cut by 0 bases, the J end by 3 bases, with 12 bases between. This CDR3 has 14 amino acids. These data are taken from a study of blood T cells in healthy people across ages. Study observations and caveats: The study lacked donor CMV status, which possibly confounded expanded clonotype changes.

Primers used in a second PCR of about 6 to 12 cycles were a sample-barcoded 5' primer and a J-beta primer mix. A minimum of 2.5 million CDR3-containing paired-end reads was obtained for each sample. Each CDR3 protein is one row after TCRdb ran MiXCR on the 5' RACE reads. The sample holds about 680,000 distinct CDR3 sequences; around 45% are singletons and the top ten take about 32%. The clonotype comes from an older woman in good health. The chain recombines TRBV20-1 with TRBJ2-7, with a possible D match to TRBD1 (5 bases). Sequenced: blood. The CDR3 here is CSARDPRTSYEQYF. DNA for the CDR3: TGCAGTGCTAGAGATCCAAGGACAAGCTACGAGCAGTACTTC.